The 20 T cell receptor beta chains listed next were all sequenced from one sample in a study of CD8 T cells in Susac syndrome. Reverse transcription used roughly 0.5 to 1 ug RNA and random hexamers. MiXCR, applied by TCRdb to the immunoSEQ multiplex PCR reads, yields one record per CDR3 protein. The sample consists of under 200,000 distinct CDR3 sequences, roughly 90% of them appearing once. The sequenced sample consisted of CD4+ T cells from PBMCs. Receptor source: a human donor with Susac syndrome.

The chain is built from TRBV3-1 and TRBJ2-3, with 7 bases identical to TRBD2. V was clipped by 0 bases and J by 4 bases; unmatched bases: 7. CDR1 and CDR2 (germline): LGHDT, YNNKEL (reference sequence). The CDR3 consists of 16 residues. The CDR3 loop reads CASSQDWGGGSDTQYF. In nucleotides, the CDR3 is TGTGCCAGCAGCCAAGATTGGGGGGGAGGGTCAGATACGCAGTATTTT.

This clonotype was observed once. This chain joins TRBV6-5 and TRBJ1-5; D is unclear. Trimming left V 1 base short and J 3 bases short, with 7 bases between. The CDR3 is 14 residues long. The germline CDR1 and CDR2 sequences are MNHEY and SVGAGI. The CDR3 coding sequence is TGTGCCAGCAGTTACTTGGGTTACAATCAGCCCCAGCATTTT. Translation: CASSYLGYNQPQHF.

The chain recombines TRBV19 with TRBJ2-1, with 13 bases fitting TRBD2. J was trimmed by 9 bases and V by 10 bases; bases with no gene match: 6. Germline V CDR1 and CDR2: LNHDA, SQIVND (reference sequence). This CDR3 is 13 amino acids long. CDR3 DNA sequence: TGTGCCACCGGACTAGCGGGGGCGGTTGAGCAGTTCTTC. Translated, it gives CATGLAGAVEQFF.

V gene TRBV4-1 combines with J gene TRBJ2-2, with D perhaps TRBD1 (6 bases). This CDR3 comprises 16 residues. Germline V lookup: CDR1 MGHRA, CDR2 YSYEKL. Between the trimmed V and J ends, which lost 3 bases and 5 bases, there was a span of 16 bases. CDR3 residues: CASSQVQGVGTGELFF. For the CDR3, the DNA is TGCGCCAGCAGCCAGGTACAGGGCGTTGGTACCGGGGAGCTGTTTTTT.

The chain employs TRBV11-2 and TRBJ2-7; D is possibly TRBD1 (5 bases). The CDR3 loop spans 14 amino acids. V dropped 3 bases and J dropped 2 bases, with 11 bases sitting between them. Germline V gives CDR1 SGHAT, CDR2 FQNNGV. The CDR3 is CASSLTDGPYEQYF. The CDR3 DNA reads as TGTGCCAGCAGCTTGACAGATGGTCCCTACGAGCAGTACTTC.

V gene TRBV5-1 combines with J gene TRBJ2-4; 7 bases line up with TRBD2. With 0 bases clipped from V and 3 bases from J, the junction kept 6 bases outside the gene matches. CDR1 is SGHRS, CDR2 YFSETQ, per germline. This CDR3 is 16 amino acids long. The DNA of the CDR3 is TGCGCCAGCAGCTTGGCGGAGGGCGGGAGCAAAAACATTCAGTACTTC. The encoded protein is CASSLAEGGSKNIQYF.

The rearrangement uses TRBV14 and TRBJ2-7; maybe TRBD2 (6 bases). The length of the CDR3 is 14 residues. Trimming removed 4 bases at V and 2 bases at J, with 12 bases between. The germline gives CDR1 SGHDN, CDR2 FVKESK. CDR3: CASSRNSGPYEQYF. CDR3 coding DNA: TGTGCCAGCAGCCGTAATAGCGGACCCTACGAGCAGTACTTC.

The rearrangement joins TRBV6-2 or TRBV6-3 to TRBJ2-1; tentatively, D is TRBD2 (5 bases). The V end was cut by 8 bases, the J end by 9 bases, with 23 bases between. This CDR3 is built from 15 residues. Germline V gene data show CDR1 as MNHEY and CDR2 as SVGEGT. In nucleotides, the CDR3 is TGTGCCAGCGCCACCACACTAGTCACAGTGAGTGAGCAGTTCTTC. Translating it yields CASATTLVTVSEQFF.

The CDR3 DNA sequence: TGTGCCAGCAGCAGCGGGGGGCCGTCCATCAATGAGCAGTTCTTC. It encodes CASSSGGPSINEQFF. The chain is built from TRBV13 and TRBJ2-1; 9 bases are shared with TRBD2. Trimming removed 5 bases from V and 6 bases from J; junction bases left unmatched: 8. In germline, CDR1 is PRHDT, CDR2 FYEKMQ (reference sequence). CDR3 length equals 15 residues.

The chain links TRBV5-4 to TRBJ1-2; D remains unclear. Between the trimmed V and J ends, which lost 3 bases and 0 bases, there was a span of 15 bases. CDR3 length: 16 amino acids. Germline lookup yields CDR1 SGHNT and CDR2 YYREEE (reference sequence). DNA of the CDR3: TGTGCCAGCAGCTCTAAAACAGAAGAACCTAACTATGGCTACACCTTC. This sequence encodes CASSSKTEEPNYGYTF. Full variable domain (remainder filled in from reference TRBV5-4 and TRBJ1-2): ETGVTQSPTHLIKTRGQQVTLRCSSQSGHNTVSWYQQALGQGPQFIFQYYREEENGRGNFPPRFSGLQFPNYSSELNVNALELDDSALYLCASSSKTEEPNYGYTFGSGTRLTVV.

CDR3 protein: CASRWASGKYQETQYF. CDR3 nucleotides: TGTGCCAGTCGATGGGCTAGCGGCAAGTACCAAGAGACCCAGTACTTC. The chain recombines TRBV2 with TRBJ2-5; TRBD2 matches at 7 bases. The CDR3 loop spans 16 amino acids. Unmatched junction bases numbered 13, after V lost 9 bases and J lost 0 bases. Germline V gene sequence: CDR1 SNHLY, CDR2 FYNNEI.

This rearrangement joins TRBV5-1 to TRBJ1-4; possibly TRBD1 for D (5 bases). The CDR3 has 15 amino acids. Germline CDR1 SGHRS, CDR2 YFSETQ. Trimming took off 5 bases at V and 0 bases at J, with 11 bases between the two ends. This CDR3 is CASRDKSATNEKLFF. In DNA form, the CDR3 reads TGCGCCAGCAGGGACAAGTCCGCAACTAATGAAAAACTGTTTTTT.

This clonotype was detected only once. V and J are TRBV7-3 and TRBJ1-1; 9 bases are a match to TRBD1. The germline V gene encodes CDR1 SGHTA and CDR2 FQGTGA. The CDR3 spans 14 residues. V lost 5 bases and J lost 5; bases outside the gene matches: 6. CDR3 region: CASSLRTGETEAFF. The CDR3 bases are TGTGCCAGCAGCCTGAGGACAGGGGAGACTGAAGCTTTCTTT.

The chain couples TRBV11-2 to TRBJ1-4; D is ambiguous. CDR1 and CDR2 from the germline V gene are SGHAT and FQNNGV. There are 13 residues in the CDR3. The V gene lost 8 bases and the J gene lost 2 bases, with 9 bases spanning the gap. This CDR3 reads CASSESTNEKLFF. The CDR3 nucleotides read TGTGCCAGCTCAGAGTCGACTAATGAAAAACTGTTTTTT.

The chain joins TRBV6-5 to TRBJ2-1, with no clear D. The germline gives CDR1 MNHEY, CDR2 SVGAGI. Trimming left V 2 bases short and J 4 bases short, with 12 bases between. CDR3 size: 15 residues. The CDR3 DNA reads TGTGCCAGCAGTTACAGTGGCCAATTTTACAATGAGCAGTTCTTC. Translating it yields CASSYSGQFYNEQFF.

This clonotype was observed a single time. V and J are TRBV24-1 and TRBJ2-1; D call uncertain. The CDR3 runs 14 residues. V was shortened by 6 bases and J by 9 bases, with 17 bases between the two germline ends. CDR1 is KGHDR and CDR2 is SFDVKD in the germline V gene. This CDR3 is CATSQIRKNFEQFF. CDR3 bases: TGTGCCACCAGTCAGATTCGGAAGAATTTTGAGCAGTTCTTC.

V usage is TRBV5-1 and J usage is TRBJ2-1; 12 bases are a match to TRBD2. The CDR3 has 19 amino acids. Germline V lookup: CDR1 SGHRS, CDR2 YFSETQ. With 1 base clipped from V and 0 bases from J, the junction kept 8 bases outside the gene matches. CDR3 loop: CASSLSRTSGISSYNEQFF. The CDR3 nucleotides read TGCGCCAGCAGCTTGTCTCGGACTAGCGGGATCAGCTCCTACAATGAGCAGTTCTTC. The whole variable domain, remainder taken from reference TRBV5-1 and TRBJ2-1, is KAGVTQTPRYLIKTRGQQVTLSCSPISGHRSVSWYQQTPGQGLQFLFEYFSETQRNKGNFPGRFSGRQFSNSRSEMNVSTLELGDSALYLCASSLSRTSGISSYNEQFFGPGTRLTVL.

The genes are TRBV7-3 and TRBJ2-1, with TRBD2 as a possible D gene (7 bases). The V gene lost 2 bases and the J gene lost 5 bases, with 13 bases spanning the gap. CDR1 is SGHTA, CDR2 FQGTGA, per germline. The CDR3 runs to 15 residues. The CDR3 bases are TGTGCCAGCAGCTTACGGTGGGGGGGCGACAATGAGCAGTTCTTC. Protein: CASSLRWGGDNEQFF. The entire variable domain, with the rest obtained from reference TRBV7-3 and TRBJ2-1, is as follows: GAGVSQTPSNKVTEKGKYVELRCDPISGHTALYWYRQSLGQGPEFLIYFQGTGAADDSGLPNDRFFAVRPEGSVSTLKIQRTERGDSAVYLCASSLRWGGDNEQFFGPGTRLTVL.

The chain carries TRBV5-1 and TRBJ1-5, with D perhaps matching TRBD1 (5 bases). The germline gives CDR1 SGHRS, CDR2 YFSETQ. With 2 bases removed from V and 6 bases from J, the gap between germline ends came to 15 bases. The CDR3 totals 15 residues. The CDR3 sequence is CASSFEGAPSQPQHF. The CDR3 DNA is TGCGCCAGCAGCTTTGAAGGGGCGCCCTCTCAGCCCCAGCATTTT.

The rearrangement links TRBV12-3 or TRBV12-4 to TRBJ2-3; TRBD2 agrees at 10 bases. Unmatched junction bases numbered 7, after V lost 6 bases and J lost 1 base. The CDR3 is made up of 16 amino acids. The CDR3 region is CASRTGGTSGTDTQYF. As DNA, the CDR3 is TGTGCCAGCAGAACCGGGGGGACTAGCGGCACAGATACGCAGTATTTT.